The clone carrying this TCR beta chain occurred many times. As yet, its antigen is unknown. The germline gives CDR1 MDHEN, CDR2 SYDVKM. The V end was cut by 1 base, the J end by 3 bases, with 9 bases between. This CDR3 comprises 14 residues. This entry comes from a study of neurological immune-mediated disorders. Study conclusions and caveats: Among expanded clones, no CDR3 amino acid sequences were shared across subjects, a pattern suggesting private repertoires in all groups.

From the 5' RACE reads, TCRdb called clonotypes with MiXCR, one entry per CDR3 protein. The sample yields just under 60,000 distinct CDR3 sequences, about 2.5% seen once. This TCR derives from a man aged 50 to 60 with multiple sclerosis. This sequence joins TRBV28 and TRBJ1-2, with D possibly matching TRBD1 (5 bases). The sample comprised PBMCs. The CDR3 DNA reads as TGTGCCAGCAGTTTATCTGGGGGGGACTATGGCTACACCTTC. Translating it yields CASSLSGGDYGYTF.